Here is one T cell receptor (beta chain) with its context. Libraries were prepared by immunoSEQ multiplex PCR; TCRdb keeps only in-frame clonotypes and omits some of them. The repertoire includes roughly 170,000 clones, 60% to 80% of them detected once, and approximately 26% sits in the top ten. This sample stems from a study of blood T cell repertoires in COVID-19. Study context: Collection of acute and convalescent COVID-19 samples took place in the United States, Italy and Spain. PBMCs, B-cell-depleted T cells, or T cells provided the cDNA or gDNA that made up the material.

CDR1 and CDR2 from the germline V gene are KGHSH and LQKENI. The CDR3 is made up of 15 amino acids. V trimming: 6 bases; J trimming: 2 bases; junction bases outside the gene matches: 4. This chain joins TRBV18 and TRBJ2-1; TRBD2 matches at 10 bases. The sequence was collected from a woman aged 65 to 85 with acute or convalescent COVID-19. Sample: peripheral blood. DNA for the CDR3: TGTGCCAGCTCTCTAGCGGGAGACACCTACAATGAGCAGTTCTTC. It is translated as CASSLAGDTYNEQFF.